These T cell receptor beta chains were read from a single sample in a study of naive and memory T cell subsets. TCRdb re-analysed the UMI-ligation and nested PCR reads in MiXCR, keeping a single row per CDR3 protein. This sample carries around 110,000 distinct CDR3 sequences, about 36% of them seen once, and the ten largest clones take less than 1%. Sequencing input: central memory CD4+ T cells from blood. Receptor source: a human donor in good health. Each CDR3 is given without its conserved first and last residue.

V gene,J gene,CDR3 protein
TRBV27,TRBJ2-3,ASRSSGPGTDTQY
TRBV6-1,TRBJ2-1,ASSETSGTLYEQF
TRBV11-2,TRBJ2-1,ASTVSSGSNYNEQF
TRBV3-1,TRBJ2-1,ASSRDSSSYNEQF
TRBV28,TRBJ2-7,ASILAGGYRDEQY
TRBV12-3/TRBV12-4,TRBJ1-2,ASSLGTGRDYGYT
TRBV27,TRBJ2-3,ASARGRSTDTQY
TRBV20-1,TRBJ2-1,SASKTSGYYNEQF
TRBV29-1,TRBJ2-7,SVDLGTSGAREQY
TRBV9,TRBJ2-1,ASSVTLGGEQF
TRBV11-2,TRBJ2-1,ASSPMTRSEQF
TRBV2,TRBJ2-5,ASRGPGNQETQY
TRBV28,TRBJ2-7,ASRRDRGFSYEQY
TRBV20-1,TRBJ2-3,SATTSGSFTDTQY
TRBV20-1,TRBJ2-7,SAREAYANHYEQY
TRBV24-1,TRBJ2-1,ATSGQGFDNEQF
TRBV27,TRBJ2-7,ASRNRGPLLEQY
TRBV20-1,TRBJ2-3,SATTEASGKKTTVDTQY
TRBV5-1,TRBJ2-5,ASSSTSGRAVETQY
TRBV6-1,TRBJ2-3,ASSLTGGTDTQY
TRBV7-2,TRBJ2-1,ASSLSDRNEQF
TRBV6-5,TRBJ2-1,ATSGRPSYNEQF
TRBV7-8,TRBJ1-1,ASSRPTEAF
TRBV27,TRBJ2-3,ASSLTGGADTQY
TRBV29-1,TRBJ2-7,SVEKAGVGNEQY
TRBV7-6,TRBJ2-7,ASSPSTSGREQY
TRBV11-2,TRBJ2-2,ASSFIGSGELF
TRBV7-2,TRBJ2-7,ASSFASTYEQY
TRBV6-5,TRBJ2-1,ASSYSRDRTNEQF
TRBV30,TRBJ1-5,AWGIGTGGNQPQH
TRBV28,TRBJ1-4,ASEGRDNEKLF
TRBV6-7,TRBJ1-1,ASSPQGQGANTEAF
TRBV14,TRBJ2-5,ASSLPRQGDIQETQY
TRBV28,TRBJ1-2,ASSGQYGYT
TRBV28,TRBJ1-6,ASTFSGTGSYNSPLH
TRBV7-8,TRBJ1-1,ASSPHGAANTEAF
TRBV6-2/TRBV6-3,TRBJ2-5,ASRPFGQTKETQY
TRBV5-1,TRBJ2-1,ASSFPQRSYNEQF
TRBV6-5,TRBJ2-1,ASRQTSGRRNEQF
TRBV30,TRBJ2-2,AWSASGANTGELF
TRBV10-3,TRBJ2-3,AISPSSGDQTQY
TRBV10-3,TRBJ2-7,AIGGRAPYEQY
TRBV20-1,TRBJ1-6,SVNRAADSPLH
TRBV20-1,TRBJ2-1,SARGLTYNEQF
TRBV20-1,TRBJ2-5,SARVPPGTSGRAFGETQY
TRBV5-1,TRBJ1-1,ASSLTGTGATNTEAF